The 8 T cell receptor beta chains given below trace back to one sample, sequenced in a study of Ad26.COV2.S vaccination and SARS-CoV-2 variants. Profiling relied on immunoSEQ multiplex PCR, and the TCRdb table lists in-frame clones only, not all of them. The top ten hold under 3.5% of the sample, which has 400,000 or so clones, 75% to 90% seen once. The treatment is: roughly 19 received Ad26.COV2.S at low or high dose, single or two shots; several received placebo; per-sample allocation not given. Material that was analyzed had been drawn on day 63 after the first vaccine or placebo injection. The sample in question was peripheral blood, obtained in a trial of Ad26.COV2.S vaccine versus placebo. The receptors come from a person aged 18-65 years who received the Ad26.COV2.S COVID-19 vaccine or a placebo.

The gene calls are TRBV10-2 and TRBJ1-2; D possibly corresponds to TRBD1 (5 bases). Between the trimmed V and J ends, which lost 0 bases and 7 bases, there was a span of 9 bases. The V gene's germline CDR1 is WSHSY and CDR2 SAAADI. This CDR3 is built from 13 residues. CDR3 residues: CASSESEGSGYTF. In nucleotides, the CDR3 is TGCGCCAGCAGTGAGTCGGAGGGGTCTGGCTACACCTTC.

This clone turned up a few times. This rearrangement joins TRBV19 to TRBJ1-2; D uncertain. The V end was cut by 2 bases, the J end by 7 bases, with 14 bases between. Germline lookup yields CDR1 LNHDA and CDR2 SQIVND (reference sequence). The CDR3 has 14 residues. CDR3 in DNA: TGTGCCAGTAGTATAATAGAGCCAGGCCGTGGCTACACCTTC. This translates into CASSIIEPGRGYTF. Based on the CDR3 plus reference TRBV19 and TRBJ1-2, the full variable domain is DGGITQSPKYLFRKEGQNVTLSCEQNLNHDAMYWYRQDPGQGLRLIYYSQIVNDFQKGDIAEGYSVSREKKESFPLTVTSAQKNPTAFYLCASSIIEPGRGYTFGSGTRLTVV.

This rearrangement joins TRBV6-2 or TRBV6-3 to TRBJ1-2; D gene unclear. Trimming removed 0 bases from V and 5 bases from J, with 22 bases in between. Germline V gives CDR1 MNHEY, CDR2 SVGEGT. The CDR3 has 18 amino acids. DNA for the CDR3: TGTGCCAGCAGTTACTCGGATAGTCAATCCTACGAAATTTATGGCTACACCTTC. Translated: CASSYSDSQSYEIYGYTF.

This chain uses TRBV5-1 with TRBJ2-5; tentative D call: TRBD2 (5 bases). The length of the CDR3 is 15 residues. Germline CDR1 SGHRS, CDR2 YFSETQ. V dropped 3 bases and J dropped 5 bases, with 17 bases sitting between them. The CDR3 coding sequence is TGCGCCAGCAGCTACGGAGGCAATGAGAGGGAGACCCAGTACTTC. Its translation is CASSYGGNERETQYF.

This sequence joins TRBV15 and TRBJ2-5; D is possibly TRBD1 (6 bases). CDR1 is LNHNV and CDR2 is YYDKDF in the germline V gene (reference sequence). V lost 0 bases and J lost 0, with 17 bases in between. The CDR3 spans 18 residues. Written as DNA, the CDR3 is TGTGCCACCAGCAGAGATCAAGGACAGCCCGGGGACCAAGAGACCCAGTACTTC. Its translation is CATSRDQGQPGDQETQYF.

This sequence joins TRBV5-4 and TRBJ2-6; unclear D gene. Between the trimmed V and J ends, which lost 4 bases and 0 bases, there was a span of 14 bases. This CDR3 comprises 17 residues. Germline CDR1 reads SGHNT; CDR2 reads YYREEE (reference sequence). The CDR3 region has the DNA TGTGCCAGCAGCCCGGACGGGTGGAGCTCTGGGGCCAACGTCCTGACTTTC. Its protein product is CASSPDGWSSGANVLTF.

The J gene is TRBJ2-1, the V gene TRBV27, with D perhaps given as TRBD1 or TRBD2 (6 bases each). Trimming removed 2 bases from V and 10 bases from J, with 18 bases in between. This CDR3 has 15 amino acids. CDR1 is MNHEY and CDR2 is SMNVEV in the germline V gene (reference sequence). This chain's CDR3 is CASSLESARGGEQFF. Here the CDR3 DNA reads TGTGCCAGCAGTTTAGAGTCGGCCAGGGGAGGAGAGCAGTTCTTC.

V usage is TRBV11-2 and J usage is TRBJ1-2, with 7 bases aligning to TRBD1. V lost 4 bases and J lost 0; bases outside the gene matches: 5. Germline V gene data show CDR1 as SGHAT and CDR2 as FQNNGV. The CDR3 covers 15 residues. CDR3 residues: CASSYYRGSNYGYTF. The CDR3 DNA reads as TGTGCCAGCAGCTACTACAGGGGATCTAACTATGGCTACACCTTC.